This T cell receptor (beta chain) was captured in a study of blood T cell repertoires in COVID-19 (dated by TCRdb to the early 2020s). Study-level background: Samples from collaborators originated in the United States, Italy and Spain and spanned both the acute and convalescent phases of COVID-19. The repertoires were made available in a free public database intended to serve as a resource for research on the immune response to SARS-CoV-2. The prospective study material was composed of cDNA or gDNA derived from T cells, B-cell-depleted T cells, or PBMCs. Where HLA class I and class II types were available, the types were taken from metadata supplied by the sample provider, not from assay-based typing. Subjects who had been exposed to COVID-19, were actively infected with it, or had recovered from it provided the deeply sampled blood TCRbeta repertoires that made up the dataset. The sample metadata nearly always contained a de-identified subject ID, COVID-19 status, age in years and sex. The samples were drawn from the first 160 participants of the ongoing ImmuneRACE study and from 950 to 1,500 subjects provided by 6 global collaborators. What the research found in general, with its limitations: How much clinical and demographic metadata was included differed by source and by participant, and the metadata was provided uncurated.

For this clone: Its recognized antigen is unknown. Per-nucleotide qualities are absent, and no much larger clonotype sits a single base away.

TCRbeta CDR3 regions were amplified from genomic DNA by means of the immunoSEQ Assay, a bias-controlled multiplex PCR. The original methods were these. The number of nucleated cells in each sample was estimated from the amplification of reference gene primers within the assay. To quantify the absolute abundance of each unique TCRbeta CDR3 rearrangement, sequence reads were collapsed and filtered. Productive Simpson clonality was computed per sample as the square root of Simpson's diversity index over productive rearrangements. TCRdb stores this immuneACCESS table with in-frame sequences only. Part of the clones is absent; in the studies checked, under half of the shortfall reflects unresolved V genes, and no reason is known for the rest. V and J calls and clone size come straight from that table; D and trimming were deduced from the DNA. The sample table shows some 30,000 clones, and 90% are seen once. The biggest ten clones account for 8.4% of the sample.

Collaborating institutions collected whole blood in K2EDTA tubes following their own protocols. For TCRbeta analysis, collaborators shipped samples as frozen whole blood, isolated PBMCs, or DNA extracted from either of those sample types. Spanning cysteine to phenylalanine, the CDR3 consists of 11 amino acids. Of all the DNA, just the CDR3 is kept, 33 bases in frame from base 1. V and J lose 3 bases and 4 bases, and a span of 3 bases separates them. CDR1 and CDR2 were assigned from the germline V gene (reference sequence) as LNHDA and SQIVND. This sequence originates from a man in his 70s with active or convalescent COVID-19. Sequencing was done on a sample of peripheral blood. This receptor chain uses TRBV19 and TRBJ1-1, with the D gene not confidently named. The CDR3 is CASSIFTEAFF. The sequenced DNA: TGTGCCAGTAGTATCTTCACTGAAGCTTTCTTT.